The T cell receptor beta chain under discussion was sequenced for a study of T cells in Graves' hyperthyroidism and ophthalmopathy. From RNA transcripts, TCR beta CDR3 regions were amplified. HTBI primers were employed in a first-round RT-PCR of the TCR CDR3. TCRdb analysed the multiplex PCR reads with MiXCR anew, one entry per CDR3 protein. Here the sample spans 300,000 to 450,000 distinct CDR3 sequences, about 15% being singletons. Overall study findings and caveats: From stable hyperthyroidism, ophthalmopathy was set apart by a 13 V-J model. Most clonotypes that expanded in the thyroid above 0.001 also showed up in blood.

This clonotype was picked up many times. Its antigen is still unknown. Trimming shortened V by 5 bases and J by 0 bases, and 14 bases separated the two germline ends. CDR3 length equals 16 residues. The germline gives CDR1 MDHEN, CDR2 SYDVKM. It was around 11 ml of fresh peripheral blood that supplied the PBMCs. The sequence came from a woman aged 25-40 years with Graves' ophthalmopathy. V gene TRBV28 combines with J gene TRBJ2-1; D is tentatively TRBD1 or TRBD2 (6 bases each). What was sequenced was blood. The chain's CDR3 is CASSGLGGPSYNEQFF. DNA of the CDR3: TGTGCCAGCAGTGGCCTCGGGGGCCCCTCCTACAATGAGCAGTTCTTC.